The subject of this entry is one T cell receptor (beta chain). Its antigen is not known. Assay used: immunoSEQ multiplex PCR; TCRdb lists only in-frame clones, some missing. The profile covers more than 95,000 clones, with roughly 84% appearing a single time and about 1% taken by the ten largest. These data come from a study of graft-versus-host responses after intestinal transplantation. Study-wide context: Multivisceral, liver-intestinal, or isolated intestinal transplants were given to recipients. Tacrolimus and steroids were given for 2 to 4 years to all recipients after anti-thymocyte globulin induction.

Germline V lookup: CDR1 MDHEN, CDR2 SYDVKM. V shed 4 bases, J shed 5 bases, and the junction held 10 bases outside the gene matches. The CDR3 consists of 15 residues. Points from the study as a whole: Across patients carrying graft-donor T cell macrochimerism, allografts held high graft-versus-host to host-versus-graft clonal ratios. Recipient marrow held GvH clones, some first seen in ileum or blood.

V and J are TRBV28 and TRBJ2-7; 8 positions agree with TRBD1. This TCR derives from a human donor who received an intestinal transplant. The sequenced sample was unstimulated CD4+ T cells sorted from spleen or lymph node cells, obtained before intestinal transplant. This CDR3 reads CASSSARDRFNEQYF. For the CDR3, the DNA is TGTGCCAGCAGTTCCGCCCGGGACAGGTTTAACGAGCAGTACTTC.